This TCR beta chain came from a study of shared clonotypes between healthy human individuals. Repertoires were generated with immunoSEQ multiplex PCR, while TCRdb's copy carries only in-frame clones and drops some. Of over a million clones listed, 95% to 97% are singletons. V lost 7 bases and J 5 bases, leaving 14 bases between the germline ends. This CDR3 region has 13 residues. From germline, CDR1 is SGHVS and CDR2 FQNEAQ. Sequenced: naive CD4+ T cells sorted from blood. The subset: CD45RA+ positively selected. The chain carries TRBV7-8 and TRBJ2-5; D is unresolved. The sequence derives from a man aged 25-45 years in good health. The CDR3 protein is CASISADGETQYF. In nucleotides, the CDR3 is TGTGCCAGCATATCGGCTGACGGGGAGACCCAGTACTTC.